The 21 T cell receptor beta chains in this list originate from one sample, sequenced in a study of cytomegalovirus exposure and HLA in healthy donors. PCR involved 60 Vbeta and 13 Jbeta primers. The assay was immunoSEQ multiplex PCR, and TCRdb's table has in-frame clones only and misses some. The sample lists about 120,000 clones; 70% to 80% were seen once. Sequencing input: PBMCs. The receptors stem from a woman in her thirties or forties in good health and CMV-seropositive.

The chain links TRBV10-2 to TRBJ2-3, with TRBD2 matching over 14 bases. V was pared by 6 bases and J by 5 bases, with 4 bases of the junction left unmatched. This CDR3 has 15 amino acids. Germline V CDR1 and CDR2: WSHSY, SAAADI. For the CDR3, the DNA is TGCGCCAGCAGCCACGGGACTAGCGGGGGAGATACGCAGTATTTT. This gives the protein CASSHGTSGGDTQYF.

The chain uses TRBV13 and TRBJ1-2; 8 nucleotides line up with TRBD1. With V trimmed by 5 bases and J by 7 bases, 6 bases remained unmatched. The V gene's germline CDR1 is PRHDT and CDR2 FYEKMQ (reference sequence). There are 13 residues in the CDR3. CDR3 protein: CASSPGTGRGYTF. The CDR3 bases are TGTGCCAGCAGCCCGGGGACAGGTCGTGGCTACACCTTC.

The rearrangement links TRBV5-1 to TRBJ1-1, with no clear D. The CDR3 contains 15 residues. The V gene's germline CDR1 is SGHRS and CDR2 YFSETQ. With 3 bases removed from V and 4 bases from J, the gap between germline ends came to 16 bases. The chain's CDR3 is CASSSDLGRSTEAFF. The CDR3 nucleotides are TGCGCCAGCAGCTCCGACTTGGGTCGTAGCACTGAAGCTTTCTTT.

The chain employs TRBV7-9 and TRBJ2-5; the D gene is possibly TRBD1 (5 bases). The CDR3 totals 15 residues. The germline V gene encodes CDR1 SEHNR and CDR2 FQNEAQ (reference sequence). V was clipped by 1 base and J by 2 bases, with 11 bases between them. CDR3 coding DNA: TGTGCCAGCAGCTTAGTTACGACAGCACAAGAGACCCAGTACTTC. It encodes CASSLVTTAQETQYF.

This clone showed up just a few times. This sequence joins TRBV15 and TRBJ1-5; D not resolved. This CDR3 has 12 residues. Germline values: CDR1 LNHNV, CDR2 YYDKDF (reference sequence). Trimming removed 5 bases from V and 9 bases from J, with 11 bases in between. DNA of the CDR3: TGTGCCACCAGCTATCTGTCGGGGCCCCAGCATTTT. Its translation is CATSYLSGPQHF. Filled out from reference TRBV15 and TRBJ1-5, the complete variable domain reads DAMVIQNPRYQVTQFGKPVTLSCSQTLNHNVMYWYQQKSSQAPKLLFHYYDKDFNNEADTPDNFQSRRPNTSFCFLDIRSPGLGDTAMYLCATSYLSGPQHFGDGTRLSIL.

The chain combines TRBV5-1 with TRBJ1-1, with 8 bases fitting TRBD1. The CDR3 has 16 residues. From germline, CDR1 is SGHRS and CDR2 YFSETQ. V lost 4 bases and J lost 1; bases outside the gene matches: 9. For the CDR3, the DNA is TGCGCCAGCAGCCGGGGCCCGGGACAGGCGAACACTGAAGCTTTCTTT. The encoded protein is CASSRGPGQANTEAFF.

This clone was detected a few times. The chain has TRBV7-9 and TRBJ2-5; TRBD2 aligns across 7 bases. The germline CDR1 and CDR2 sequences are SEHNR and FQNEAQ (reference sequence). The V segment lost 2 bases and the J segment 5 bases; nucleotides outside the gene matches: 11. The CDR3 is 16 amino acids. The CDR3 nucleotides read TGTGCCAGCAGCTTAATCCCTCGGACTAGGTGGGAGACCCAGTACTTC. Protein sequence: CASSLIPRTRWETQYF.

This chain links TRBV29-1 with TRBJ2-3; no definite D call. The V and J ends lost 5 bases and 0 bases respectively, with 12 bases between them. Germline assignment: CDR1 SQVTM and CDR2 ANQGSEA. This CDR3 comprises 14 residues. CDR3 loop: CSVRVGGSTDTQYF. CDR3 sequence (DNA): TGCAGCGTTCGGGTAGGTGGGAGCACAGATACGCAGTATTTT.

The V call is TRBV7-9, the J call TRBJ2-2, with 9 bases fitting TRBD2. The CDR3 extends over 14 amino acids. Germline CDR1 reads SEHNR; CDR2 reads FQNEAQ (reference sequence). Trimming took 9 bases from V and 6 from J; bases not matched to a gene: 8. The CDR3 loop reads CARDSGGPAGELFF. The DNA for the CDR3 is TGTGCCAGGGATAGCGGGGGCCCCGCCGGGGAGCTGTTTTTT.

This clone was found once. The chain carries TRBV6-5 and TRBJ2-7; 11 nucleotides match TRBD1. After removal of 6 bases from V and 1 base from J, the junction contained 5 bases not matched to a gene. Germline-derived CDR1 and CDR2 are MNHEY and SVGAGI. CDR3 length: 15 amino acids. CDR3 sequence reads: CASRDRGRGSYEQYF. The CDR3 nucleotides read TGTGCCAGCAGGGACAGGGGGCGGGGATCCTACGAGCAGTACTTC.

The V call is TRBV5-6, the J call TRBJ2-3; TRBD1 might be the D (6 bases). The CDR3 sequence is 15 residues long. From germline, CDR1 is SGHDT and CDR2 YYEEEE. The V end was cut by 5 bases, the J end by 4 bases, with 17 bases between. The CDR3 DNA sequence: TGTGCCAGCAGTTTCACAGGGTCGTCGGCAGATACGCAGTATTTT. Translation: CASSFTGSSADTQYF.

This clone was observed a single time. The CDR3 sequence: CASSFSDKRPNYEQYF. CDR3 DNA: TGTGCCAGCAGTTTTTCCGACAAGCGGCCCAACTACGAGCAGTACTTC. The chain recombines TRBV6-5 with TRBJ2-7; TRBD2 might be the D (5 bases). This CDR3 has 16 amino acids. V lost 4 bases and J lost 3, with 19 bases in between. From germline, CDR1 is MNHEY and CDR2 SVGAGI.

The V call is TRBV5-4, the J call TRBJ2-7, with TRBD2 identical over 8 bases. The CDR3 spans 15 residues. Losses at the gene ends were 5 bases for V and 0 bases for J; bases not matched to a gene: 7. CDR1 is SGHNT and CDR2 is YYREEE in the germline V gene (reference sequence). CDR3 DNA: TGTGCCAGCAGTCTTAGCGGGGCTAGCTCCTACGAGCAGTACTTC. The encoded protein is CASSLSGASSYEQYF.

This sequence joins TRBV18 and TRBJ2-2; D might be TRBD1 (5 bases). The V and J ends lost 3 bases and 0 bases respectively, with 11 bases between them. Germline V gene lookup returns CDR1 KGHSH and CDR2 LQKENI. The length of the CDR3 is 16 residues. The CDR3 nucleotides read TGTGCCAGCTCACCGACAGCTCCAACGAACACCGGGGAGCTGTTTTTT. Amino acid sequence: CASSPTAPTNTGELFF. Combining the CDR3 with reference TRBV18 and TRBJ2-2 gives the whole variable domain NAGVMQNPRHLVRRRGQEARLRCSPMKGHSHVYWYRQLPEEGLKFMVYLQKENIIDESGMPKERFSAEFPKEGPSILRIQQVVRGDSAAYFCASSPTAPTNTGELFFGEGSRLTVL.

The chain has TRBV5-4 and TRBJ1-1; no definite D call. Germline CDR1 reads SGHNT; CDR2 reads YYREEE (reference sequence). Trimming cost V 6 bases and J 2 bases, with 11 bases left between them. The CDR3 sequence is 13 residues long. The DNA for the CDR3 is TGTGCCAGCATGAAGGAGAGAAACACTGAAGCTTTCTTT. Translating gives CASMKERNTEAFF.

A few counts support this clone. V is TRBV7-8 and J is TRBJ2-3; a possible D gene is TRBD1 (6 bases). Trimming stripped 6 bases from V and 4 bases from J, with 17 bases between. Germline V lookup: CDR1 SGHVS, CDR2 FQNEAQ. The CDR3 is made up of 15 amino acids. The CDR3 loop reads CASRDLAPGADTQYF. The CDR3 DNA reads as TGTGCCAGCAGAGATTTAGCTCCAGGGGCAGATACGCAGTATTTT. Full variable domain (outside the CDR3, taken from reference TRBV7-8 and TRBJ2-3): GAGVSQSPRYKVAKRGQDVALRCDPISGHVSLFWYQQALGQGPEFLTYFQNEAQLDKSGLPSDRFFAERPEGSVSTLKIQRTQQEDSAVYLCASRDLAPGADTQYFGPGTRLTVL.

The chain combines TRBV2 with TRBJ2-3; D is unresolved. This CDR3 is built from 12 residues. The V gene's germline CDR1 is SNHLY and CDR2 FYNNEI. With 7 bases removed from V and 4 bases from J, the gap between germline ends came to 9 bases. The CDR3 coding sequence is TGTGCCAGCACGTGGTCGGCAGATACGCAGTATTTT. It codes for CASTWSADTQYF.

V and J are TRBV28 and TRBJ2-5, with D unresolved. The CDR3 has 13 residues. The V gene's germline CDR1 is MDHEN and CDR2 SYDVKM. Trimming cost V 5 bases and J 4 bases, with 11 bases left between them. The CDR3 region has the DNA TGTGCCAGCAGTCCCCCCCGCAGAGAGACCCAGTACTTC. Its translation is CASSPPRRETQYF.

V gene TRBV4-1 combines with J gene TRBJ2-7; 7 nucleotides match TRBD1. The V segment lost 4 bases and the J segment 6 bases; nucleotides outside the gene matches: 6. Germline CDR1 is MGHRA and CDR2 is YSYEKL. The CDR3 totals 13 residues. CDR3 in DNA: TGCGCCAGCAGCCGACAGACAGGGACCGAGCAGTACTTC. It specifies CASSRQTGTEQYF.

V and J are TRBV5-1 and TRBJ1-6, with D perhaps matching TRBD1 (5 bases). Germline CDR1 reads SGHRS; CDR2 reads YFSETQ. This CDR3 is built from 14 residues. V was trimmed by 5 bases and J by 6 bases, leaving 12 bases between them. In DNA form, the CDR3 reads TGCGCCAGCAGATCGGGACTGCCTAATTCACCCCTCCACTTT. Its protein is CASRSGLPNSPLHF.

The J gene is TRBJ1-3, the V gene TRBV30; 8 positions match TRBD1. This CDR3 spans 19 amino acids. CDR1 and CDR2 (germline): GTSNPN, SVGIG (reference sequence). V lost 0 bases, J lost 1 base, and 14 bases stayed unmatched. CDR3 loop: CAWSVFRGQGTGSGNTIYF. CDR3 bases: TGTGCCTGGAGTGTGTTCAGAGGACAGGGTACGGGTTCTGGAAACACCATATATTTT.